This T cell receptor beta chain stems from a study of T-cell memory formation after mild COVID-19. Overall study results and limits: Cross-reactive memory seemingly joined, as some responding clones were found in pre-infection memory. Clones that contracted from day 15 to 85 were balanced CD4/CD8, while later expanders leaned CD4+.

This clonotype has a handful of counts. Antigen: not known. TCRdb redid the calling of the 5' RACE reads with MiXCR, one entry per CDR3 protein. The table has nearly 350,000 distinct CDR3 sequences, over 10% seen once. The junction had 11 bases not matched to a gene; V was cut back by 5 bases and J by 8 bases. The CDR3 spans 16 residues. CDR1 is MNHEY, CDR2 SMNVEV, per germline (reference sequence). The source material was PBMCs or a T cell subset sorted from them (not recorded which). The rearrangement uses TRBV27 and TRBJ2-1; 11 bases align to TRBD2. The TCR comes from a man between 18 and 29 years old who had mild COVID-19 (a few samples of this study predate the infection). Cell type and time point are not known. CDR3 sequence: CASSGGLAGGIYEQFF. CDR3 in DNA: TGTGCCAGCAGTGGGGGATTAGCGGGGGGGATATATGAGCAGTTCTTC.